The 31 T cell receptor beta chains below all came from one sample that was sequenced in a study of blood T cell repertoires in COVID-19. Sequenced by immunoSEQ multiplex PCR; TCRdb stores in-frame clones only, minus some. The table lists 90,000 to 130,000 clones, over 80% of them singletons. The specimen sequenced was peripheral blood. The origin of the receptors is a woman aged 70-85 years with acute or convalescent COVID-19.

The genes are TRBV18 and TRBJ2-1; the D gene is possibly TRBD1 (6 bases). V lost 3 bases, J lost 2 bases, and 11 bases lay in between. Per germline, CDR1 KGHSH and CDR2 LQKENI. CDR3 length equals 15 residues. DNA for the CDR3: TGTGCCAGCTCACCCGCAGGGGTCGCCTACAATGAGCAGTTCTTC. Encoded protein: CASSPAGVAYNEQFF. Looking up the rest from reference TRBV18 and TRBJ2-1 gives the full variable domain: NAGVMQNPRHLVRRRGQEARLRCSPMKGHSHVYWYRQLPEEGLKFMVYLQKENIIDESGMPKERFSAEFPKEGPSILRIQQVVRGDSAAYFCASSPAGVAYNEQFFGPGTRLTVL.

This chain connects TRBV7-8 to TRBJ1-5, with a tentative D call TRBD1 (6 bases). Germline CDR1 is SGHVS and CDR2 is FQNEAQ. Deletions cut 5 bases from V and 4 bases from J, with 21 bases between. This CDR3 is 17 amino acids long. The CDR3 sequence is CASSHGQRAFLNQPQHF. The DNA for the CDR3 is TGTGCCAGCAGCCACGGACAGAGGGCCTTCCTTAATCAGCCCCAGCATTTT.

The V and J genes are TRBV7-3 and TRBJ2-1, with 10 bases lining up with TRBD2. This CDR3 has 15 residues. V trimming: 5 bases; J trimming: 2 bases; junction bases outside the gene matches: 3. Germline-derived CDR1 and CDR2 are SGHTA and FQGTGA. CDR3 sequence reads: CASSATSGAYNEQFF. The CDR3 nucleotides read TGTGCCAGCAGCGCCACTAGCGGGGCCTACAATGAGCAGTTCTTC.

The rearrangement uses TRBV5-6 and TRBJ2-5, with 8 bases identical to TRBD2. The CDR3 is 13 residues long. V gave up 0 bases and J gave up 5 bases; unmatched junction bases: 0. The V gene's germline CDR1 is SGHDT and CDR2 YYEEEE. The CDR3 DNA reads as TGTGCCAGCAGCTTGGGCGGGGGGGAGACCCAGTACTTC. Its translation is CASSLGGGETQYF. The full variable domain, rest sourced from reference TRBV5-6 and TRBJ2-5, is DAGVTQSPTHLIKTRGQQVTLRCSPKSGHDTVSWYQQALGQGPQFIFQYYEEEERQRGNFPDRFSGHQFPNYSSELNVNALLLGDSALYLCASSLGGGETQYFGPGTRLLVL.

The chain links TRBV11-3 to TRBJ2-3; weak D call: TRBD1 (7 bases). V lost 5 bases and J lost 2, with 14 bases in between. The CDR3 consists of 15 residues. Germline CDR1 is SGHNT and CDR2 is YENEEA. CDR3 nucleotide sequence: TGTGCCAGCAGCCCAGGCAGGGGGGACACAGATACGCAGTATTTT. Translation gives CASSPGRGDTDTQYF.

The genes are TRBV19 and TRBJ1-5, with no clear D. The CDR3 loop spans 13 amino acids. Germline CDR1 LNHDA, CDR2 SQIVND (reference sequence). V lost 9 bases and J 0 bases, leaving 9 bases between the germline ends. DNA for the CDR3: TGTGCCAGCACCACTTATAGCAATCAGCCCCAGCATTTT. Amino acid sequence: CASTTYSNQPQHF.

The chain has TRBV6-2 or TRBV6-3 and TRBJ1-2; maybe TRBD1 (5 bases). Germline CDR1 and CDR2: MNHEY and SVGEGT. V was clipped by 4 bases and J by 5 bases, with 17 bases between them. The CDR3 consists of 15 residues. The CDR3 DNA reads TGTGCCAGCAGTTCCCGACAGCTCGGTGGGTATGGCTACACCTTC. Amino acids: CASSSRQLGGYGYTF.

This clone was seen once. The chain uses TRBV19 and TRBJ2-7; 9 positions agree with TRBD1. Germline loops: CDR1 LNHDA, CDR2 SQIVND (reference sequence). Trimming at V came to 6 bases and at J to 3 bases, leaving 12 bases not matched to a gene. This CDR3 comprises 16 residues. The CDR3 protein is CASSLFEGTGFYEQYF. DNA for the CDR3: TGTGCCAGTAGCCTGTTTGAGGGGACAGGGTTCTACGAGCAGTACTTC. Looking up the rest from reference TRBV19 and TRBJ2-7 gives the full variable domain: DGGITQSPKYLFRKEGQNVTLSCEQNLNHDAMYWYRQDPGQGLRLIYYSQIVNDFQKGDIAEGYSVSREKKESFPLTVTSAQKNPTAFYLCASSLFEGTGFYEQYFGPGTRLTVT.

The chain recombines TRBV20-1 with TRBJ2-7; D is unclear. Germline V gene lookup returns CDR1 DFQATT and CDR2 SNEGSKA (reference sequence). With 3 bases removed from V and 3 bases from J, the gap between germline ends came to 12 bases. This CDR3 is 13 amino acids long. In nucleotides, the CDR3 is TGCAGTGCTAGTACCCGCCTCGGCTACGAGCAGTACTTC. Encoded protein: CSASTRLGYEQYF.

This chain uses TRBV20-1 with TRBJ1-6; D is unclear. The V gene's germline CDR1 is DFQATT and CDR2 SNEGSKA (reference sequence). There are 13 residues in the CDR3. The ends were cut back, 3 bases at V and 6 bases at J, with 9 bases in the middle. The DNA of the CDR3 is TGCAGTGCTAGTCGGGGTACTAATTCACCCCTCCACTTT. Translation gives CSASRGTNSPLHF.

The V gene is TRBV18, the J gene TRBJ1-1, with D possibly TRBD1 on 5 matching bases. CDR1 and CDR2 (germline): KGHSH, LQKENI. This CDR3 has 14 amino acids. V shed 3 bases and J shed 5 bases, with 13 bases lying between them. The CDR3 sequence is CASSPSDGGTEAFF. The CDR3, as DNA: TGTGCCAGCTCACCCTCGGACGGGGGGACTGAAGCTTTCTTT.

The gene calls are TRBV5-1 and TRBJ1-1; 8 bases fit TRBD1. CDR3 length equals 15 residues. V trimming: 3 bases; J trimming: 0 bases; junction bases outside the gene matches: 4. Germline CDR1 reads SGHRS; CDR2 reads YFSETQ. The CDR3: CASSSGTGLNTEAFF. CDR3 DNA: TGCGCCAGCAGCTCCGGGACAGGCCTGAACACTGAAGCTTTCTTT.

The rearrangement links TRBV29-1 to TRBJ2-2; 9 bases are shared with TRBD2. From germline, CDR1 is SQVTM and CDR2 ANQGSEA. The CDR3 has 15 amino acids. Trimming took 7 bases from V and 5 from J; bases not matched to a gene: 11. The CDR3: CSASVSGRNTGELFF. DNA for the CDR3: TGCAGCGCATCCGTTAGCGGGAGAAATACCGGGGAGCTGTTTTTT.

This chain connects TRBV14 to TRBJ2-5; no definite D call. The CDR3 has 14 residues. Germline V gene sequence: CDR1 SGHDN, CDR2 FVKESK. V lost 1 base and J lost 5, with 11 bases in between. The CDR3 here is CASSQVPPRETQYF. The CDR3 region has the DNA TGTGCCAGCAGCCAAGTGCCCCCGAGGGAGACCCAGTACTTC.

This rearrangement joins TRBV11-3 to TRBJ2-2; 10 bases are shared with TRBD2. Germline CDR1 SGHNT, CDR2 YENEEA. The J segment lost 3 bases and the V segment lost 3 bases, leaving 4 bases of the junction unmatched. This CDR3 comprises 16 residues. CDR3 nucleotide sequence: TGTGCCAGCAGCTTGGCTAGCGGGAGTGACACCGGGGAGCTGTTTTTT. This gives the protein CASSLASGSDTGELFF. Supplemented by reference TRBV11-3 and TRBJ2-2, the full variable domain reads EAGVVQSPRYKIIEKKQPVAFWCNPISGHNTLYWYLQNLGQGPELLIRYENEEAVDDSQLPKDRFSAERLKGVDSTLKIQPAELGDSAVYLCASSLASGSDTGELFFGEGSRLTVL.

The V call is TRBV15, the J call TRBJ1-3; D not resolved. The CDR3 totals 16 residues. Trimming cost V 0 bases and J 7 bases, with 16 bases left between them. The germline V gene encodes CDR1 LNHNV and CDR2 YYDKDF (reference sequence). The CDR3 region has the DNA TGTGCCACCAGCAGAGATAGAGGGAGCCTCGGGAACACCATATATTTT. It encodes CATSRDRGSLGNTIYF.

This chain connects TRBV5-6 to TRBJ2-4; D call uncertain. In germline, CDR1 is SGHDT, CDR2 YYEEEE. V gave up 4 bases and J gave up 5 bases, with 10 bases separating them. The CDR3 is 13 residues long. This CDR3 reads CASSPLHENIQYF. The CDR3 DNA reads TGTGCCAGCAGCCCACTCCATGAAAACATTCAGTACTTC.

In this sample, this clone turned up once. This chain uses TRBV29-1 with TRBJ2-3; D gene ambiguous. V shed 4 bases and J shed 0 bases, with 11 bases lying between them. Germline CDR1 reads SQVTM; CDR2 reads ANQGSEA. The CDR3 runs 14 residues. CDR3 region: CSVVRDTSTDTQYF. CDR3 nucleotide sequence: TGCAGCGTTGTTCGTGACACTAGCACAGATACGCAGTATTTT.

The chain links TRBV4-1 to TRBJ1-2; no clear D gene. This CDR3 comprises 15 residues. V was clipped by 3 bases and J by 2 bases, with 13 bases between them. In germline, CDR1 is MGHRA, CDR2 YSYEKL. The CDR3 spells CASSHGEHFNYGYTF. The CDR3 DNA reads TGCGCCAGCAGCCACGGTGAGCATTTCAACTATGGCTACACCTTC.

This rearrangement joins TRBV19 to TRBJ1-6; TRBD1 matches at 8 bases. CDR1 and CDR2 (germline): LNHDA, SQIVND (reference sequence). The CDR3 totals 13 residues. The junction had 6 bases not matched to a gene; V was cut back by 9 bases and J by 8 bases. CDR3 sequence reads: CASSDRGYSPLHF. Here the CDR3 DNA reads TGTGCCAGCTCAGACAGGGGTTATTCACCCCTCCACTTT.

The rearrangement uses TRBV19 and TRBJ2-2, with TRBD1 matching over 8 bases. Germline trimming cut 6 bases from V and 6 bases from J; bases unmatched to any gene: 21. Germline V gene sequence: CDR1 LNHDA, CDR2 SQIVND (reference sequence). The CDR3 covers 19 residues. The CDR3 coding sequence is TGTGCCAGTAGGGTCGGGAATCAGTTTATGACAGGGGCACCCGGGGAGCTGTTTTTT. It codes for CASRVGNQFMTGAPGELFF. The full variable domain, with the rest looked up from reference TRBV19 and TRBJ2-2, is DGGITQSPKYLFRKEGQNVTLSCEQNLNHDAMYWYRQDPGQGLRLIYYSQIVNDFQKGDIAEGYSVSREKKESFPLTVTSAQKNPTAFYLCASRVGNQFMTGAPGELFFGEGSRLTVL.

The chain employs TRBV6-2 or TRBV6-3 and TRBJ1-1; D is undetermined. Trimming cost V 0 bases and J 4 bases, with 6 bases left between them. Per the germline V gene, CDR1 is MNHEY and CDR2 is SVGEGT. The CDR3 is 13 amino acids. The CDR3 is CASSYSGSTEAFF. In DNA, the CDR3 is TGTGCCAGCAGTTACTCCGGGAGCACTGAAGCTTTCTTT.

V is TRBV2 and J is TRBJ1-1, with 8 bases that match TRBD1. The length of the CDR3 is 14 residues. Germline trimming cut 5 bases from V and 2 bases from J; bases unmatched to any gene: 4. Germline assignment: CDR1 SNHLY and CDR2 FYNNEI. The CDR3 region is CASSPDRVNTEAFF. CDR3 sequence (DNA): TGTGCCAGCAGTCCGGACAGGGTAAACACTGAAGCTTTCTTT.

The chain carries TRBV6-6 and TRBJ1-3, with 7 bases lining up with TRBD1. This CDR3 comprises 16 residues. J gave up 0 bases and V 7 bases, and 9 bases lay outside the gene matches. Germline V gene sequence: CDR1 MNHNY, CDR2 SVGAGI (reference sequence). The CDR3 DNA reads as TGTGCCAGCACCCCAAGGCGGGACAGCTCTGGAAACACCATATATTTT. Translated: CASTPRRDSSGNTIYF.

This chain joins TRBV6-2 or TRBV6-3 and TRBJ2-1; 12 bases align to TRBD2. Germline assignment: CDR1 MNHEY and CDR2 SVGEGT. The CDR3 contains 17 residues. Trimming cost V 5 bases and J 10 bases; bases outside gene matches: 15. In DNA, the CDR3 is TGTGCCAGCAGTAACCTTCTTCCGACTAGCGGGAGAGGAGAGCAGTTCTTC. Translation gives CASSNLLPTSGRGEQFF.

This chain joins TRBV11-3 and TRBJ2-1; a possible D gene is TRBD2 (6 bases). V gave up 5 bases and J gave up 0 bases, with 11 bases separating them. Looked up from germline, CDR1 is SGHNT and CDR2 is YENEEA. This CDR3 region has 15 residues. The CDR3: CASSPTSFSYNEQFF. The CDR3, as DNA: TGTGCCAGCAGCCCTACTAGCTTCTCCTACAATGAGCAGTTCTTC.

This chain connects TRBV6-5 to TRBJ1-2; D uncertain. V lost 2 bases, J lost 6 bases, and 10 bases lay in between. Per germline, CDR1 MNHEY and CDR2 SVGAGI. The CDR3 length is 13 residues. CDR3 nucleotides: TGTGCCAGCAGTTACACAGTCTCGGATGGCTACACCTTC. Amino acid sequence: CASSYTVSDGYTF.

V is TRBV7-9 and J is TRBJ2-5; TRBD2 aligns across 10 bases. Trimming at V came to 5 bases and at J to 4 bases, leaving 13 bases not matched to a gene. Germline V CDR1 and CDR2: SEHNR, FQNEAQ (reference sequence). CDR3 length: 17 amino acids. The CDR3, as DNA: TGTGCCAGCAGCCGCCACGGAGGTAGCGGGGGGTCAGAGACCCAGTACTTC. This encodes CASSRHGGSGGSETQYF.

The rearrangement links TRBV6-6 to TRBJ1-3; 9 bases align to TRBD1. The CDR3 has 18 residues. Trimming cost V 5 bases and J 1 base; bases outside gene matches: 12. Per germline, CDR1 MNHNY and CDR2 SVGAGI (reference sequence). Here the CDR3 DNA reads TGTGCCAGCAGTCCAATCAGGACAGGGGAAATTTCTGGAAACACCATATATTTT. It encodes CASSPIRTGEISGNTIYF.

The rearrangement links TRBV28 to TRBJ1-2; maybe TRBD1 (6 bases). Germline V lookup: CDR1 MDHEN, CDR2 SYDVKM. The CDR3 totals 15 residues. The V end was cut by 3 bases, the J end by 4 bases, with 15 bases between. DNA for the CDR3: TGTGCCAGCAGTTTGGGGGCCTGGGCTACCTATGGCTACACCTTC. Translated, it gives CASSLGAWATYGYTF.

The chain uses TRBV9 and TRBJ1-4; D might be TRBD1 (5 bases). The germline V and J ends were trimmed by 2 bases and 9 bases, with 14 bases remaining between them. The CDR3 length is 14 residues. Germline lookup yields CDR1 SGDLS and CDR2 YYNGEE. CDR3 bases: TGTGCCAGCAGCGTCGGCTCTGGGGGGAAAAAACTGTTTTTT. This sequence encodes CASSVGSGGKKLFF. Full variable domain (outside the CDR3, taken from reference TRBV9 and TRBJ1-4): DSGVTQTPKHLITATGQRVTLRCSPRSGDLSVYWYQQSLDQGLQFLIQYYNGEERAKGNILERFSAQQFPDLHSELNLSSLELGDSALYFCASSVGSGGKKLFFGSGTQLSVL.